This T cell receptor beta chain was captured in a study of T cell responses to AZD1222 COVID-19 vaccine. Findings and limits, study-wide: Donors were mostly white British, more females; clonal diversity possibly underestimated. The CD4 TCRs associated with vaccination extended across spike and predominated at 160-218 and 743-854. Among AZD1222 vaccinees, only five or six were seropositive at baseline.

Clones were sequenced by immunoSEQ multiplex PCR, and TCRdb holds only the in-frame ones, with some missing. The table lists 160,000 or so clones, about 87% of them singletons. In the case of this clone: Its antigen remains unidentified.

CDR1 is SQVTM and CDR2 is ANQGSEA in the germline V gene. This CDR3 region has 16 residues. V was pared by 5 bases and J by 6 bases, with 9 bases of the junction left unmatched. The sequencing used peripheral blood, collected 28 days after the second dose of the MenACWY control vaccine. This chain joins TRBV29-1 and TRBJ2-2; 13 bases match TRBD2. The sequence derives from an adult who received the MenACWY meningococcal vaccine as a control. CDR3 DNA: TGCAGCGTTATGGGACTAGCGGGACGGAGGGCCGGGGAGCTGTTTTTT. It specifies CSVMGLAGRRAGELFF.